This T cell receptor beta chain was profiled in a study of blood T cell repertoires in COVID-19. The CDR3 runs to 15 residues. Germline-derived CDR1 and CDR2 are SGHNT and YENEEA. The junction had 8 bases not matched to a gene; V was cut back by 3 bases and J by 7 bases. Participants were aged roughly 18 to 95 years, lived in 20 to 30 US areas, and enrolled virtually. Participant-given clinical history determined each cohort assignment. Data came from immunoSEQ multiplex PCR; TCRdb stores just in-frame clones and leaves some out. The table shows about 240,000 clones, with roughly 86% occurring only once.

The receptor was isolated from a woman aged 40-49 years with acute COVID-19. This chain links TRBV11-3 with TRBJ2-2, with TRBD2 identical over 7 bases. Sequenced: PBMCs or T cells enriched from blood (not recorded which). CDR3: CASSFVGGKSGELFF. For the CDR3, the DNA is TGTGCCAGCAGCTTCGTCGGGGGGAAGAGCGGGGAGCTGTTTTTT. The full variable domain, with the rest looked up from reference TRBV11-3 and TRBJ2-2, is EAGVVQSPRYKIIEKKQPVAFWCNPISGHNTLYWYLQNLGQGPELLIRYENEEAVDDSQLPKDRFSAERLKGVDSTLKIQPAELGDSAVYLCASSFVGGKSGELFFGEGSRLTVL.